A single sample gave rise to the 28 T cell receptor beta chains below, sequenced in a study of blood T cells in healthy people across ages (dated by TCRdb to the mid-2010s). The library was generated by 5' RACE. The sequencer listed for this sample is Illumina HiSeq 2500. A second PCR of roughly 7 to 12 cycles was run with a J-beta primer mix and a sample-barcoded 5' primer. The public reads were run again by TCRdb, first through fastp at Q25 and then through MiXCR, and only productive beta chains were kept. CDR3 protein duplicates are merged, each entry listing the most common genes and DNA. The table for this sample lists hundreds of thousands of distinct CDR3 sequences; around 45% of them were counted only once. The ten most abundant clones make up under 20% of the sample. Sequencing was performed on blood. The receptors here all came from a man aged 55 to 70 in good health.

Concerning this clonotype itself: The junction differs from germline at one of its ends, possibly a read error. The J gene is TRBJ2-7, the V gene TRBV13; D is perhaps TRBD1 (5 bases). The better agreement between TRBJ2-5 and the DNA end casts doubt on the J call. This CDR3 is built from 13 residues. The germline gives CDR1 PRHDT, CDR2 FYEKMQ (reference sequence). CDR3 nucleotide sequence: TGTGCCCGCAGCTTAGTGCAGGGTGAGACCCAGTACTTC. The encoded protein is CARSLVQGETQYF.

This rearrangement joins TRBV29-1 to TRBJ2-5; a possible D gene is TRBD2 (5 bases). V lost 6 bases and J lost 5, with 22 bases in between. The CDR3 runs to 15 residues. Germline V CDR1 and CDR2: SQVTM, ANQGSEA. The CDR3 DNA follows: TGCAGCGTACCCGGCGGCAGCGCGGGTTGGGAGACCCAGTACTTC. Protein sequence: CSVPGGSAGWETQYF.

The chain uses TRBV28 and TRBJ1-2; D is possibly TRBD1 (5 bases). The CDR3 is 14 amino acids. V shed 3 bases and J shed 4 bases, with 12 bases lying between them. The germline V gene has CDR1 MDHEN and CDR2 SYDVKM. As DNA, the CDR3 is TGTGCCAGCAGTTTCGGGGCTGGTAGCTATGGCTACACCTTC. Protein: CASSFGAGSYGYTF.

V usage is TRBV25-1 and J usage is TRBJ2-1, with D uncertain. Germline CDR1 and CDR2: MGHDK and SYGVNS. Trimming left V 5 bases short and J 6 bases short, with 14 bases between. The CDR3 consists of 14 residues. CDR3 sequence: CASSLAPKGNEQFF. The CDR3 coding sequence is TGTGCCAGCAGTCTGGCTCCCAAGGGCAATGAGCAGTTCTTC.

This clonotype was seen a few times. The chain recombines TRBV4-1 with TRBJ2-7; no clear D. Trimming shortened V by 2 bases and J by 5 bases, and 16 bases separated the two germline ends. The CDR3 totals 15 residues. In germline, CDR1 is MGHRA, CDR2 YSYEKL. As DNA, the CDR3 is TGCGCCAGCAGCCAACCCGACCGAATTCACGACGAGCAGTACTTC. Translation: CASSQPDRIHDEQYF.

The chain recombines TRBV3-1 with TRBJ1-4, with 7 bases lining up with TRBD1. The CDR3 is made up of 16 amino acids. With V trimmed by 0 bases and J by 3 bases, 4 bases remained unmatched. CDR1 and CDR2 from the germline V gene are LGHDT and YNNKEL (reference sequence). CDR3 sequence reads: CASSQEGTAANEKLFF. The CDR3 DNA sequence: TGTGCCAGCAGCCAAGAAGGGACAGCGGCTAATGAAAAACTGTTTTTT.

There are a few counts of this clonotype. This chain links TRBV6-1 with TRBJ1-4, with a tentative D call TRBD1 (5 bases). Per germline, CDR1 MNHNS and CDR2 SASEGT. The CDR3 contains 17 residues. The germline V and J ends were trimmed by 1 base and 10 bases, with 22 bases remaining between them. The CDR3 loop reads CASSEDGATQGFGKLFF. CDR3 coding DNA: TGTGCCAGCAGTGAAGACGGAGCGACCCAGGGATTCGGAAAACTGTTTTTT.

V is TRBV7-2 and J is TRBJ2-1; 8 positions agree with TRBD2. The CDR3 consists of 16 residues. V lost 1 base and J lost 2; bases outside the gene matches: 4. Germline V lookup: CDR1 SGHTA, CDR2 FQGNSA. CDR3 nucleotide sequence: TGTGCCAGCAGCTTAGGGCGGGGGGTAACCTACAATGAGCAGTTCTTC. As protein: CASSLGRGVTYNEQFF.

This clonotype occurred a few times. The chain joins TRBV29-1 to TRBJ2-7, with 8 bases that match TRBD2. CDR1 SQVTM and CDR2 ANQGSEA come from the germline V gene. Trimming removed 3 bases from V and 5 bases from J; junction bases left unmatched: 12. This CDR3 spans 15 amino acids. The CDR3 DNA follows: TGCAGCGTTGACCGGCCGGGGGGGTTTTCACACGAGCAGTACTTC. This encodes CSVDRPGGFSHEQYF.

This clonotype came up a few times. The chain is built from TRBV20-1 and TRBJ2-5, with a possible D match to TRBD2 (5 bases). The J call is doubtful: the DNA matches TRBJ2-7 better. Germline CDR1 and CDR2: DFQATT and SNEGSKA (reference sequence). This CDR3 spans 13 amino acids. The DNA of the CDR3 is TGCAGTGCCCCCGGGATATCAGACTACGAGCAGTACTTC. This sequence encodes CSAPGISDYEQYF.

This clonotype was found once. It may be a read error: a sequence one base away is much more abundant. The CDR3 DNA follows: TGTGCCATCAGCCTGCAGGGGGGTAATTCACCCCTCCACTTT. Protein: CAISLQGGNSPLHF. J is TRBJ1-6 and V is TRBV10-3; 7 positions match TRBD1. The trim removed 6 bases at V and 6 bases at J, leaving 5 bases unmatched. There are 14 residues in the CDR3. Germline V gives CDR1 ENHRY, CDR2 SYGVKD.

The V gene is TRBV6-5, the J gene TRBJ2-3; D unresolved. V dropped 0 bases and J dropped 0 bases, with 7 bases sitting between them. Germline loops: CDR1 MNHEY, CDR2 SVGAGI. The CDR3 has 15 amino acids. The CDR3 region has the DNA TGTGCCAGCAGTTACTCCATGCGTAGCACAGATACGCAGTATTTT. It encodes CASSYSMRSTDTQYF.

The chain employs TRBV12-3 or TRBV12-4 and TRBJ2-5; a possible D gene is TRBD2 (6 bases). V lost 3 bases, J lost 2 bases, and 13 bases lay in between. The CDR3 totals 15 residues. CDR3 sequence (DNA): TGTGCCAGCAGTTTGCTGGAGGGATGGCAAGAGACCCAGTACTTC. Amino acid sequence: CASSLLEGWQETQYF.

The rearrangement joins TRBV21-1 to TRBJ2-1; TRBD2, the table's D call, lacks a check against the DNA. TRBV21-1 is a pseudogene segment. The CDR3 spans 16 residues. The CDR3 DNA follows: TGTGCCAGCAGACCGAAAAAAGCGGGGTCCTACAATGAGCAGTTCTTC. Translated, it gives CASRPKKAGSYNEQFF.

The chain is built from TRBV27 and TRBJ2-3; TRBD2 aligns across 12 bases. V lost 7 bases and J lost 0; bases outside the gene matches: 11. Germline-derived CDR1 and CDR2 are MNHEY and SMNVEV (reference sequence). This CDR3 is built from 18 residues. This CDR3 reads CASTPSGGAGASTDTQYF. CDR3 DNA sequence: TGTGCCAGCACCCCTAGCGGGGGGGCCGGGGCAAGCACAGATACGCAGTATTTT.

A note on this clonotype: The junction and the germline gene differ at one end; a read error may be behind it. This rearrangement joins TRBV28 to TRBJ1-2, with D maybe TRBD1 (6 bases). The CDR3 consists of 13 residues. The V gene's germline CDR1 is MDHEN and CDR2 SYDVKM. CDR3 nucleotides: TGTGCCAGCAGTCTAGGACAGAACTATGGCTGCACCTTC. Translation gives CASSLGQNYGCTF.

In its sample, this clonotype was seen a few times. J is TRBJ1-1 and V is TRBV4-1; D is perhaps TRBD1 (6 bases). This CDR3 has 15 residues. Germline CDR1 is MGHRA and CDR2 is YSYEKL. Trimming pared 5 bases from V and 6 bases from J, leaving 19 bases between. CDR3 DNA sequence: TGCGCCAGCAGCTCCCGCGAAGGGGGTTTTTCTGAAGCTTTCTTT. Residues: CASSSREGGFSEAFF.

V gene TRBV2 combines with J gene TRBJ2-1, with 14 bases identical to TRBD2. Germline CDR1 is SNHLY and CDR2 is FYNNEI. CDR3 length: 14 amino acids. J gave up 15 bases and V 7 bases, and 11 bases lay outside the gene matches. The CDR3 region has the DNA TGTGCCAGCAAGACTAGCGGGGGGGCCCGTTCGCGGTTCTTC. Translated, it gives CASKTSGGARSRFF.

A word on this clonotype: The junction shows a germline mismatch at one end, possibly a read error. The chain couples TRBV7-6 to TRBJ2-5; D unresolved. Germline V lookup: CDR1 SGHVS, CDR2 FNYEAQ. The CDR3 loop spans 13 amino acids. CDR3 loop: CAGSPRSLETQYF. In DNA form, the CDR3 reads TGTGCCGGCAGCCCCCGTTCTCTAGAGACCCAGTACTTC.

V is TRBV20-1 and J is TRBJ2-7; D tentatively fits TRBD1 or TRBD2 (7 bases each). The last part of the DNA fits TRBJ2-5 better; the J call may be wrong. The CDR3 is 15 residues long. Germline CDR1 reads DFQATT; CDR2 reads SNEGSKA (reference sequence). The CDR3 DNA follows: TGCAGTGCTCAGGGGGGGGGTAGCGTTCAAGAGACCCAGTACTTC. This sequence encodes CSAQGGGSVQETQYF.

Points on this clonotype: A much larger clone lies a single base off, so this may be a read error. CDR3 sequence: CASSDGGGPYEQYF. The CDR3 bases are TGTGCCAGCAGTGATGGCGGGGGGCCCTACGAGCAGTACTTC. The chain has TRBV12-3 or TRBV12-4 and TRBJ2-7; 8 bases fit TRBD2. This CDR3 has 14 amino acids. The V gene end was trimmed by 5 bases and the J gene end by 2 bases; junction bases not matched to a gene: 5.

This clonotype was picked up a small number of times. The chain carries TRBV9 and TRBJ2-1; 7 bases agree with TRBD1. This CDR3 region has 17 residues. V shed 1 base, J shed 0 bases, and the junction held 7 bases outside the gene matches. CDR1 and CDR2 from the germline V gene are SGDLS and YYNGEE. The CDR3 here is CASSVMAGGISYNEQFF. The CDR3 DNA follows: TGTGCCAGCAGCGTAATGGCAGGGGGTATCTCCTACAATGAGCAGTTCTTC.

The CDR3 loop is CASSSGRINSPLHF. CDR3 coding DNA: TGCGCCAGCAGCTCGGGACGGATAAATTCACCCCTCCACTTT. The chain has TRBV5-1 and TRBJ1-6; weak D call: TRBD1 (5 bases). The V and J ends lost 3 bases and 7 bases respectively, with 11 bases between them. Germline-derived CDR1 and CDR2 are SGHRS and YFSETQ. This CDR3 has 14 residues.

The sample holds many counts of this clonotype. The rearrangement links TRBV6-6 to TRBJ2-5; D is perhaps TRBD2 (6 bases). V lost 4 bases and J lost 0, with 12 bases in between. The CDR3 consists of 15 residues. In germline, CDR1 is MNHNY, CDR2 SVGAGI (reference sequence). The CDR3 loop reads CASSWAGTNQETQYF. CDR3 DNA sequence: TGTGCCAGCAGTTGGGCGGGGACCAACCAAGAGACCCAGTACTTC.

The chain recombines TRBV20-1 with TRBJ2-7; D is possibly TRBD1 or TRBD2 (6 bases each). V lost 5 bases and J 4 bases, leaving 15 bases between the germline ends. This CDR3 region has 13 residues. Germline CDR1 DFQATT, CDR2 SNEGSKA (reference sequence). The CDR3 sequence is CSALPLGGYEQYF. The DNA for the CDR3 is TGCAGTGCTCTTCCCCTAGGGGGGTACGAGCAGTACTTC.

This chain joins TRBV6-5 and TRBJ1-1; 9 bases line up with TRBD1. The CDR3 is 14 residues long. Germline CDR1 and CDR2: MNHEY and SVGAGI. Trimming cost V 7 bases and J 4 bases; bases outside gene matches: 7. In DNA, the CDR3 is TGTGCCAGCATTAGTCCGGGACAGGGCACTGAAGCTTTCTTT. Its translation is CASISPGQGTEAFF.

Written as DNA, the CDR3 is TGTGCCACCAGTGATTCGCAAACCGGGTCTCGCACAGCGGGGCATAGCAATCAGCCCCAGCATTTT. Protein sequence: CATSDSQTGSRTAGHSNQPQHF. This chain links TRBV24-1 with TRBJ1-5; maybe TRBD1 (5 bases). V was trimmed by 2 bases and J by 0 bases, leaving 28 bases between them. The germline V gene encodes CDR1 KGHDR and CDR2 SFDVKD. This CDR3 is 22 amino acids long.

This clonotype was recorded a few times. The chain combines TRBV7-9 with TRBJ2-1, with TRBD2 matching over 12 bases. The V gene end was trimmed by 5 bases and the J gene end by 4 bases; junction bases not matched to a gene: 6. This CDR3 comprises 16 residues. Per the germline V gene, CDR1 is SEHNR and CDR2 is FQNEAQ (reference sequence). This chain's CDR3 is CASSQTSGGPYNEQFF. The CDR3 nucleotides read TGTGCCAGCAGCCAAACTAGCGGGGGGCCATACAATGAGCAGTTCTTC. Filled out from reference TRBV7-9 and TRBJ2-1, the complete variable domain reads DTGVSQNPRHKITKRGQNVTFRCDPISEHNRLYWYRQTLGQGPEFLTYFQNEAQLEKSRLLSDRFSAERPKGSFSTLEIQRTEQGDSAMYLCASSQTSGGPYNEQFFGPGTRLTVL.